Following are 14 T cell receptor beta chains from one sample sequenced in a study of response to subunit inactivated influenza vaccine. TCRdb reprocessed the RT-PCR reads via MiXCR and lists one record per CDR3 protein. Of approximately 480,000 distinct CDR3 sequences in the sample, 11% were seen once. The specimen was PBMCs from blood, collected 45 days after vaccination. These receptors originate from a man aged 45-60 years who received an inactivated influenza vaccine.

At least ten counts were recorded for this clonotype. The chain uses TRBV29-1 and TRBJ2-3, with D tentatively TRBD2 (5 bases). The CDR3 is 14 residues long. Germline values: CDR1 SQVTM, CDR2 ANQGSEA. Trimming cost V 3 bases and J 4 bases, with 14 bases left between them. Here the CDR3 DNA reads TGCAGCGTTGACCGGGGTGCGAGGTCAGATACGCAGTATTTT. It encodes CSVDRGARSDTQYF.

There are a few counts of this clonotype. The chain links TRBV11-2 to TRBJ2-7; D might be TRBD2 (6 bases). Deletions cut 0 bases from V and 1 base from J, with 16 bases between. CDR1 is SGHAT and CDR2 is FQNNGV in the germline V gene. The CDR3 is 17 amino acids. The CDR3 DNA sequence: TGTGCCAGCAGCTTAGAGGCAGGGACTCACTTATCCTACGAGCAGTACTTC. This encodes CASSLEAGTHLSYEQYF.

In this sample, this clonotype turned up many times. The chain employs TRBV4-3 and TRBJ2-7, with TRBD1 as a possible D gene (5 bases). The germline V and J ends were trimmed by 1 base and 2 bases, with 12 bases remaining between them. This CDR3 contains 15 residues. Germline V gene data show CDR1 as LGHNA and CDR2 as YSLEER. Here the CDR3 DNA reads TGCGCCAGCAGCCAAGGGCACACAGGTCCCTACGAGCAGTACTTC. Translation gives CASSQGHTGPYEQYF.

This clonotype was recorded many times. This chain joins TRBV7-2 and TRBJ2-2; D may be TRBD1 (6 bases). The germline V and J ends were trimmed by 6 bases and 4 bases, with 9 bases remaining between them. This CDR3 is built from 13 residues. Germline CDR1 and CDR2: SGHTA and FQGNSA. DNA of the CDR3: TGTGCCAGCAGACGAGGGGGCACCGGGGAGCTGTTTTTT. Translating gives CASRRGGTGELFF.

This clonotype appeared a few times. The V gene is TRBV4-3, the J gene TRBJ1-1; perhaps TRBD1 as D (6 bases). With 0 bases removed from V and 4 bases from J, the gap between germline ends came to 15 bases. The CDR3 spans 16 residues. Per the germline V gene, CDR1 is LGHNA and CDR2 is YSLEER. Here the CDR3 reads CASSQDTGGRTTEAFF. CDR3 in DNA: TGCGCCAGCAGCCAAGATACCGGGGGCCGGACCACTGAAGCTTTCTTT.

This clonotype was observed a handful of times. V gene TRBV3-1 combines with J gene TRBJ2-7; D is undetermined. Germline loops: CDR1 LGHDT, CDR2 YNNKEL (reference sequence). Trimming cost V 0 bases and J 3 bases, with 15 bases left between them. The CDR3 sequence is 16 residues long. CDR3 residues: CASSQDFARLRYEQYF. DNA of the CDR3: TGTGCCAGCAGCCAAGATTTTGCTAGATTACGCTACGAGCAGTACTTC.

This clonotype was seen more than once but under ten times. The V call is TRBV29-1, the J call TRBJ2-1; 8 bases map to TRBD2. V shed 7 bases, J shed 4 bases, and the junction held 18 bases outside the gene matches. CDR3 length: 17 residues. Germline V gene lookup returns CDR1 SQVTM and CDR2 ANQGSEA. CDR3 bases: TGCAGCGCTGGGACGGACACCGGGACTAGGGGATACAATGAGCAGTTCTTC. Its protein is CSAGTDTGTRGYNEQFF.

This clonotype showed up just a few times. The J gene is TRBJ2-1, the V gene TRBV27, with TRBD2 matching over 13 bases. The CDR3 spans 15 residues. V dropped 5 bases and J dropped 12; count of bases not matched to a gene: 10. CDR1 and CDR2 from the germline V gene are MNHEY and SMNVEV (reference sequence). The DNA for the CDR3 is TGTGCCAGCAGTCCTAGGACTAGCGGGAGACCCGGGCAGTTCTTC. Translation: CASSPRTSGRPGQFF.

This clonotype showed up just a few times. The CDR3 nucleotides are TGTGCCAGCAGCCAAGAGTGGGGACAGGGTTTCTCTGGGGCCAACGTCCTGACTTTC. Protein: CASSQEWGQGFSGANVLTF. The J gene is TRBJ2-6, the V gene TRBV4-2; TRBD1 aligns across 9 bases. The germline gives CDR1 LGHNA, CDR2 YNFKEQ. V lost 0 bases to trimming and J lost 0 bases; unmatched junction nucleotides: 6. CDR3 length equals 19 residues.

The gene calls are TRBV7-2 and TRBJ1-4, with D hard to call. Germline V gives CDR1 SGHTA, CDR2 FQGNSA. Trimming took off 3 bases at V and 0 bases at J, with 8 bases between the two ends. The CDR3 is 15 residues long. CDR3 in DNA: TGTGCCAGCAGCTTGAGCCTATCAACTAATGAAAAACTGTTTTTT. Protein sequence: CASSLSLSTNEKLFF.

This clonotype has ten or more counts. The gene calls are TRBV4-3 and TRBJ2-1; 11 positions agree with TRBD2. The ends lost 0 bases at V and 10 bases at J; junction bases unmatched: 8. Germline CDR1 reads LGHNA; CDR2 reads YSLEER. There are 16 residues in the CDR3. The CDR3 spells CASSQDRSGGAREQFF. The DNA for the CDR3 is TGCGCCAGCAGCCAAGACCGTAGCGGGGGGGCCCGGGAGCAGTTCTTC.

The rearrangement joins TRBV6-5 to TRBJ2-6; D not resolved. The V gene's germline CDR1 is MNHEY and CDR2 SVGAGI. The V gene lost 0 bases and the J gene lost 0 bases, with 9 bases spanning the gap. The CDR3 has 17 residues. The CDR3 DNA follows: TGTGCCAGCAGTTACTCGCGACCGAGCTCTGGGGCCAACGTCCTGACTTTC. Amino acids: CASSYSRPSSGANVLTF.

This clonotype was picked up a small number of times. This chain uses TRBV12-3 or TRBV12-4 with TRBJ1-1; unclear D gene. CDR3 size: 13 residues. The V end was cut by 6 bases, the J end by 4 bases, with 12 bases between. CDR3 bases: TGTGCCAGCAGCAGAACAGCCGTCACTGAAGCTTTCTTT. Translating gives CASSRTAVTEAFF.

This clonotype was counted ten times or more. V usage is TRBV20-1 and J usage is TRBJ2-1; 14 nucleotides match TRBD2. J was trimmed by 12 bases and V by 3 bases; bases with no gene match: 4. The CDR3 spans 13 residues. The V gene's germline CDR1 is DFQATT and CDR2 SNEGSKA (reference sequence). In DNA, the CDR3 is TGCAGTGCTAGGGGGACTAGCGGGAGAGTGCAGTTCTTC. As protein: CSARGTSGRVQFF.